One T cell receptor beta chain is described in this entry. This clone may be a read error of a much larger clone one base away. The germline gives CDR1 KGHSH, CDR2 LQKENI. The CDR3 is 14 residues long. This sample is drawn from a study of spatial heterogeneity in lung cancer. As for the study in general: The study sequenced follow-up PBMC samples when they were available, at a median of roughly 24 months after resection.

Specified time point: blood at routine non-recurrence follow-up after resection. TCRdb analysed the 5' RACE reads with MiXCR anew, one entry per CDR3 protein. The data hold 35,000 to 45,000 distinct CDR3 sequences, with around 21% observed a single time. The sample in question was PBMCs, obtained at follow-up. The rearrangement joins TRBV18 to TRBJ2-5; D is unclear. This clonotype originated in a female donor with early-stage non-small cell lung cancer. CDR3 protein: CPSTRRPEEETQYF. The CDR3 DNA sequence: TGTCCCAGCACCCGCAGGCCCGAAGAAGAGACCCAGTACTTC. The variable domain in full, completed from reference TRBV18 and TRBJ2-5, reads NAGVMQNPRHLVRRRGQEARLRCSPMKGHSHVYWYRQLPEEGLKFMVYLQKENIIDESGMPKERFSAEFPKEGPSILRIQQVVRGDSAAYFCPSTRRPEEETQYFGPGTRLLVL.